This T cell receptor (beta chain) was found in a study of blood T cell repertoires in COVID-19. Germline CDR1 and CDR2: ENHRY and SYGVKD. V was trimmed by 0 bases and J by 4 bases, leaving 10 bases between them. The CDR3 extends over 15 amino acids. Data came from immunoSEQ multiplex PCR; TCRdb stores just in-frame clones and leaves some out. The sample records 45,000 to 55,000 clones, 82% being singletons. The chain employs TRBV10-3 and TRBJ2-1, with D perhaps matching TRBD2 (7 bases). The sequence was collected from a man aged 80 or over with COVID-19, enrolled during active disease. The specimen sequenced was peripheral blood. The CDR3 DNA reads as TGTGCCATCAGTGAGTCGAGGGGGGGATACAATGAGCAGTTCTTC. Protein product: CAISESRGGYNEQFF.